Reported below is one T cell receptor (beta chain). The antigen is unknown. Separate from the roughly 720-subject first cohort was the 120-subject validation cohort, to which the donors belonged. This specimen comes from a study of cytomegalovirus exposure and HLA in healthy donors. Study background: The approximately 110 validation repertoires, a later analysis reported, used the same platform as the roughly 700 repertoires from the first cohort.

The CDR3 sequence is 13 residues long. Germline trimming cut 5 bases from V and 4 bases from J; bases unmatched to any gene: 2. The germline V gene has CDR1 SGHVS and CDR2 FQNEAQ. General study results and limits: The listing of approximately 160 TCR beta chains classed them as cytomegalovirus-associated. According to a later analysis, TCR clusters from the first cohort tended to co-occur in the 90 to 150 validation repertoires.

Using immunoSEQ multiplex PCR, the repertoire was profiled, and TCRdb retains in-frame clones only, with some absent. Among around 400,000 clones listed, roughly 90% were seen once. The source is a woman aged 18-29 years in good health and CMV-seronegative. J is TRBJ1-2 and V is TRBV7-8; 9 bases agree with TRBD1. The sample consisted of PBMCs. CDR3 region: CASSPGQGYGYTF. In nucleotides, the CDR3 is TGTGCCAGCAGCCCGGGACAGGGCTATGGCTACACCTTC.